One sample yielded the 26 T cell receptor beta chains listed below, sequenced in a study of T cell responses to AZD1222 COVID-19 vaccine. Clones were read by immunoSEQ multiplex PCR, and TCRdb kept only the in-frame ones, dropping some. The profile shows roughly 120,000 clones, more than 70% of them singletons. The input for sequencing was peripheral blood, taken on day 0 of AZD1222 vaccination. The receptors here all came from an adult in good health.

This chain connects TRBV7-2 to TRBJ2-3; 7 bases align to TRBD2. V shed 1 base and J 5 bases; nucleotides not matched to a gene: 3. CDR3 length equals 14 residues. Germline CDR1 is SGHTA and CDR2 is FQGNSA. Written as DNA, the CDR3 is TGTGCCAGCAGCTTAGGGGCTAGCGGAGATACGCAGTATTTT. It codes for CASSLGASGDTQYF.

The table lists this clone with a count of one. Here the CDR3 reads CASSFARTDTQYF. CDR3 sequence (DNA): TGTGCCAGCAGCTTTGCCCGTACAGATACGCAGTATTTT. V and J are TRBV7-2 and TRBJ2-3, with D hard to call. Trimming removed 3 bases at V and 3 bases at J, with 7 bases between. Germline lookup yields CDR1 SGHTA and CDR2 FQGNSA. This CDR3 has 13 residues.

This rearrangement joins TRBV4-3 to TRBJ2-2; 9 bases match TRBD1. The CDR3 extends over 15 amino acids. Germline assignment: CDR1 LGHNA and CDR2 YSLEER. J was trimmed by 6 bases and V by 5 bases; bases with no gene match: 7. CDR3 in DNA: TGCGCCAGCAGCGACCGGGACAGGGAGTCCGGGGAGCTGTTTTTT. It specifies CASSDRDRESGELFF.

This clone was detected once. V gene TRBV19 combines with J gene TRBJ1-2, with D tentatively TRBD1 (6 bases). Germline V CDR1 and CDR2: LNHDA, SQIVND (reference sequence). The CDR3 contains 13 residues. Trimming stripped 6 bases from V and 4 bases from J, with 12 bases between. This CDR3 is CASSQQGPYGYTF. The CDR3 DNA follows: TGTGCCAGTAGCCAACAGGGACCCTATGGCTACACCTTC.

The genes are TRBV6-2 or TRBV6-3 and TRBJ1-5, with a possible D match to TRBD1 (6 bases). Trimming took off 6 bases at V and 2 bases at J, with 29 bases between the two ends. The V gene's germline CDR1 is MNHEY and CDR2 SVGEGT. This CDR3 contains 20 residues. The chain's CDR3 is CASSQHNGGRILAGNQPQHF. In nucleotides, the CDR3 is TGTGCCAGCAGCCAACACAACGGGGGCAGGATACTAGCTGGCAATCAGCCCCAGCATTTT.

This rearrangement joins TRBV28 to TRBJ1-6, with 7 bases matching TRBD1. In germline, CDR1 is MDHEN, CDR2 SYDVKM. V was pared by 6 bases and J by 12 bases, with 11 bases of the junction left unmatched. The CDR3 spans 14 residues. The CDR3 reads CASSTNRDSGPLHF. Here the CDR3 DNA reads TGTGCCAGCAGCACCAACCGGGACAGTGGACCCCTCCACTTT.

The chain joins TRBV6-6 to TRBJ2-2; TRBD1 matches at 7 bases. The ends lost 5 bases at V and 7 bases at J; junction bases unmatched: 16. The CDR3 runs to 17 residues. Germline V gives CDR1 MNHNY, CDR2 SVGAGI (reference sequence). The CDR3, as DNA: TGTGCCAGCAGTCCTAACCACGGGACAGCGGTTATCGGGGAGCTGTTTTTT. This codes for CASSPNHGTAVIGELFF.

V is TRBV5-6 and J is TRBJ1-4, with a tentative D call TRBD1 (5 bases). CDR1 and CDR2 (germline): SGHDT, YYEEEE. Between the trimmed V and J ends, which lost 3 bases and 5 bases, there was a span of 11 bases. The CDR3 has 14 residues. The CDR3 coding sequence is TGTGCCAGCAGCTCTACGGGGCCCAATGAAAAACTGTTTTTT. It is translated as CASSSTGPNEKLFF. Based on the CDR3 plus reference TRBV5-6 and TRBJ1-4, the full variable domain is DAGVTQSPTHLIKTRGQQVTLRCSPKSGHDTVSWYQQALGQGPQFIFQYYEEEERQRGNFPDRFSGHQFPNYSSELNVNALLLGDSALYLCASSSTGPNEKLFFGSGTQLSVL.

The chain couples TRBV6-2 or TRBV6-3 to TRBJ1-5; D may be TRBD1 (5 bases). The CDR3 runs 14 residues. CDR1 and CDR2 from the germline V gene are MNHEY and SVGEGT. V was trimmed by 6 bases and J by 4 bases, leaving 13 bases between them. CDR3 in amino acids: CASSPDSLNQPQHF. The CDR3 DNA follows: TGTGCCAGCAGCCCAGACAGTCTTAATCAGCCCCAGCATTTT.

This CDR3 reads CAITGGVGATYEQYF. The CDR3 DNA reads as TGTGCCATCACCGGAGGGGTAGGGGCGACCTACGAGCAGTACTTC. V and J are TRBV10-3 and TRBJ2-7; maybe TRBD2 (6 bases). Trimming removed 7 bases from V and 2 bases from J, with 18 bases in between. CDR3 length equals 15 residues. CDR1 is ENHRY and CDR2 is SYGVKD in the germline V gene.

This clone occurred a few times. The V call is TRBV13, the J call TRBJ2-7; D call uncertain. The germline V gene encodes CDR1 PRHDT and CDR2 FYEKMQ (reference sequence). The ends were cut back, 1 base at V and 0 bases at J, with 10 bases in the middle. The CDR3 has 15 residues. The CDR3 spells CASSLVVGNSYEQYF. Here the CDR3 DNA reads TGTGCCAGCAGCTTAGTAGTCGGCAACTCCTACGAGCAGTACTTC.

The rearrangement links TRBV21-1 to TRBJ2-4; the table calls TRBD2, which could not be checked here. TRBV21-1 is annotated as a pseudogene. This CDR3 is built from 16 residues. This chain's CDR3 is CASSKPRPGVKNIQYF. CDR3 nucleotides: TGTGCCAGCAGCAAACCGCGTCCGGGAGTCAAAAACATTCAGTACTTC.

The J gene is TRBJ1-5, the V gene TRBV5-5; D may be TRBD1 (6 bases). CDR1 is SGHKS, CDR2 YYEKEE, per germline (reference sequence). This CDR3 has 15 amino acids. V shed 1 base and J shed 6 bases, with 14 bases lying between them. CDR3 sequence reads: CASSLLSGVTQPQHF. CDR3 coding DNA: TGTGCCAGCAGCTTGCTATCAGGGGTCACTCAGCCCCAGCATTTT.

The CDR3 sequence is CASAGGSLLETQYF. CDR3 nucleotide sequence: TGTGCCAGCGCGGGGGGGAGTTTGTTAGAGACCCAGTACTTC. The chain links TRBV7-2 to TRBJ2-5, with 9 nucleotides matching TRBD2. The V gene's germline CDR1 is SGHTA and CDR2 FQGNSA. The V gene end was trimmed by 8 bases and the J gene end by 4 bases; junction bases not matched to a gene: 8. This CDR3 has 14 residues. Looking up the rest from reference TRBV7-2 and TRBJ2-5 gives the full variable domain: GAGVSQSPSNKVTEKGKDVELRCDPISGHTALYWYRQSLGQGLEFLIYFQGNSAPDKSGLPSDRFSAERTGGSVSTLTIQRTQQEDSAVYLCASAGGSLLETQYFGPGTRLLVL.

This chain links TRBV29-1 with TRBJ1-1; 10 bases fit TRBD1. J was trimmed by 0 bases and V by 4 bases; bases with no gene match: 5. The V gene's germline CDR1 is SQVTM and CDR2 ANQGSEA. This CDR3 is 15 amino acids long. CDR3 amino acids: CSVVPGTGVNTEAFF. DNA for the CDR3: TGCAGCGTTGTACCAGGGACAGGGGTGAACACTGAAGCTTTCTTT.

This clone was seen only a few times. The genes are TRBV5-6 and TRBJ1-2; tentative D call: TRBD1 (5 bases). The V and J ends lost 4 bases and 3 bases respectively, with 10 bases between them. CDR3 size: 13 residues. Germline-derived CDR1 and CDR2 are SGHDT and YYEEEE. The CDR3 sequence is CASSGQGYYGYTF. CDR3 coding DNA: TGTGCCAGCAGCGGGCAGGGCTACTATGGCTACACCTTC.

This sequence joins TRBV19 and TRBJ2-1; 10 bases are shared with TRBD2. CDR1 and CDR2 from the germline V gene are LNHDA and SQIVND (reference sequence). V lost 4 bases, J lost 6 bases, and 3 bases stayed unmatched. This CDR3 is 14 amino acids long. The CDR3 spells CASSTQRGGNEQFF. The CDR3 DNA is TGTGCCAGTAGTACTCAGCGGGGGGGCAATGAGCAGTTCTTC. Drawing the rest from reference TRBV19 and TRBJ2-1, the complete variable domain is DGGITQSPKYLFRKEGQNVTLSCEQNLNHDAMYWYRQDPGQGLRLIYYSQIVNDFQKGDIAEGYSVSREKKESFPLTVTSAQKNPTAFYLCASSTQRGGNEQFFGPGTRLTVL.

V gene TRBV6-5 combines with J gene TRBJ2-7, with 11 bases lining up with TRBD1. The CDR3 has 14 amino acids. The V and J ends lost 5 bases and 5 bases, in that order; junction bases with no gene match: 5. Germline CDR1 is MNHEY and CDR2 is SVGAGI. The CDR3: CASSPGTGGHEQYF. As DNA, the CDR3 is TGTGCCAGCAGTCCCGGGACAGGGGGTCACGAGCAGTACTTC.

CDR3 sequence reads: CASSLEVGIGAFEAFF. The CDR3 DNA sequence: TGCGCCAGCAGCTTGGAGGTGGGTATCGGGGCCTTTGAAGCTTTCTTT. The chain combines TRBV5-1 with TRBJ1-1; a possible D gene is TRBD1 (5 bases). CDR1 and CDR2 (germline): SGHRS, YFSETQ. The CDR3 is made up of 16 amino acids. V was shortened by 0 bases and J by 7 bases, with 19 bases between the two germline ends.

The chain combines TRBV5-1 with TRBJ1-4, with D unresolved. V lost 0 bases to trimming and J lost 8 bases, with 17 bases between them. Per germline, CDR1 SGHRS and CDR2 YFSETQ. CDR3 size: 16 residues. CDR3 sequence: CASSLVGFSPNEKLFF. The CDR3 nucleotides read TGCGCCAGCAGCTTGGTCGGGTTCAGTCCGAACGAAAAACTGTTTTTT.

V is TRBV5-1 and J is TRBJ1-1; 10 positions agree with TRBD1. This CDR3 has 14 amino acids. V shed 4 bases, J shed 5 bases, and the junction held 5 bases outside the gene matches. Germline values: CDR1 SGHRS, CDR2 YFSETQ. CDR3 sequence (DNA): TGCGCCAGCAGCCGGGACAGGGGAAGGACTGAAGCTTTCTTT. Residues: CASSRDRGRTEAFF.

This chain connects TRBV4-3 to TRBJ2-1; 14 bases align to TRBD2. CDR1 is LGHNA and CDR2 is YSLEER in the germline V gene. Trimming cost V 11 bases and J 4 bases; bases outside gene matches: 4. This CDR3 has 14 amino acids. The CDR3 reads CACWTSGRYNEQFF. CDR3 bases: TGCGCCTGTTGGACTAGCGGGAGGTACAATGAGCAGTTCTTC.

This rearrangement joins TRBV15 to TRBJ1-1, with no clear D. This CDR3 region has 15 residues. V lost 0 bases to trimming and J lost 0 bases, with 8 bases between them. Germline loops: CDR1 LNHNV, CDR2 YYDKDF (reference sequence). In DNA form, the CDR3 reads TGTGCCACCAGCAGAGAAACAGTTATGAACACTGAAGCTTTCTTT. This sequence encodes CATSRETVMNTEAFF.

This clone was picked up one time. The genes are TRBV18 and TRBJ1-2, with 7 bases fitting TRBD1. The junction had 8 bases not matched to a gene; V was cut back by 0 bases and J by 4 bases. The germline CDR1 and CDR2 sequences are KGHSH and LQKENI. The CDR3 contains 16 residues. CDR3 in DNA: TGTGCCAGCTCACCACCGAATGAGGGGGCAGGCTATGGCTACACCTTC. Protein: CASSPPNEGAGYGYTF.

J is TRBJ1-2 and V is TRBV14; D remains ambiguous. Trimming took off 4 bases at V and 0 bases at J, with 15 bases between the two ends. This CDR3 contains 16 residues. Germline lookup yields CDR1 SGHDN and CDR2 FVKESK. The CDR3 DNA sequence: TGTGCCAGCAGCCGACTTGGGGAATTAGCTAACTATGGCTACACCTTC. It specifies CASSRLGELANYGYTF.

This clone was detected many times. This rearrangement joins TRBV19 to TRBJ2-4; possibly TRBD1 or TRBD2 for D (6 bases each). The germline V gene encodes CDR1 LNHDA and CDR2 SQIVND (reference sequence). Trimming removed 6 bases from V and 7 bases from J, with 10 bases in between. The CDR3 spans 12 residues. CDR3 in DNA: TGTGCCAGTAGCCCGGGGGCGAACATTCAGTACTTC. Its protein is CASSPGANIQYF.